Below, 4 T cell receptor beta chains from the same sample are listed, as sequenced in a study of T cells in localized non-small cell lung cancer. Using immunoSEQ multiplex PCR, the repertoire was profiled, and TCRdb retains in-frame clones only, with some absent. The sample consists of about 15,000 clones, 75% to 90% of them appearing once. The sequenced sample was peripheral blood, obtained before any cancer treatment. The receptor set was obtained from a female donor older than 55 with stage I squamous cell lung carcinoma.

The chain is built from TRBV5-6 and TRBJ2-2, with a possible D match to TRBD1 (6 bases). The V gene lost 2 bases and the J gene lost 6 bases, with 8 bases spanning the gap. In germline, CDR1 is SGHDT, CDR2 YYEEEE. This CDR3 region has 13 residues. The CDR3 coding sequence is TGTGCCAGCAGCTTAGGGGGTCCCGGGGAGCTGTTTTTT. The encoded protein is CASSLGGPGELFF.

V and J are TRBV4-2 and TRBJ2-1; 7 bases match TRBD1. This CDR3 is 14 amino acids long. Unmatched junction bases numbered 2, after V lost 1 base and J lost 5 bases. CDR1 is LGHNA, CDR2 YNFKEQ, per germline. The CDR3 sequence is CASSQVDRDNEQFF. CDR3 nucleotides: TGTGCCAGCAGCCAAGTAGACAGGGACAATGAGCAGTTCTTC.

The V and J genes are TRBV6-5 and TRBJ1-1, with D perhaps TRBD1 (6 bases). V was shortened by 8 bases and J by 4 bases, with 8 bases between the two germline ends. The CDR3 sequence is 11 residues long. CDR1 MNHEY and CDR2 SVGAGI come from the germline V gene. The CDR3 nucleotides are TGTGCCAGCGGCAGGGGCACTGAAGCTTTCTTT. It is translated as CASGRGTEAFF.

The rearrangement uses TRBV5-8 and TRBJ2-3; 8 bases are shared with TRBD2. Germline CDR1 SGHTS, CDR2 YDEGEE. J was trimmed by 3 bases and V by 4 bases; bases with no gene match: 13. The CDR3 spans 17 residues. CDR3: CASSPPSAGVGTDTQYF. The DNA of the CDR3 is TGTGCCAGCAGCCCCCCGTCAGCGGGAGTGGGAACAGATACGCAGTATTTT.